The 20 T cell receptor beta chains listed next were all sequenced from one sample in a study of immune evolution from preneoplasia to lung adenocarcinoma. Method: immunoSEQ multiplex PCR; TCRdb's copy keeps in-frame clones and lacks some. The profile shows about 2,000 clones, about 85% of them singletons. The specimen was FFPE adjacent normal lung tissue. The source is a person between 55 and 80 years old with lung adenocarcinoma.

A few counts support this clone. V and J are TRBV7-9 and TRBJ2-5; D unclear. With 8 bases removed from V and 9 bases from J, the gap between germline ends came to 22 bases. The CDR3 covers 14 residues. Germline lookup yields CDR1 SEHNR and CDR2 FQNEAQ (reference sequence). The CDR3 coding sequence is TGTGCCAGCTCAGCTTACGGTCCAGACACATCCCAGTACTTC. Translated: CASSAYGPDTSQYF.

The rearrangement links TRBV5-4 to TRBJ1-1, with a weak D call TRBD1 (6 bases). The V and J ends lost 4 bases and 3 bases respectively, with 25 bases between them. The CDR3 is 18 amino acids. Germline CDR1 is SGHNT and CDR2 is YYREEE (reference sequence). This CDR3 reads CASSPRDTRRVRDTEAFF. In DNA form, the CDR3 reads TGTGCCAGCAGCCCCCGGGACACGCGCAGGGTTCGGGACACTGAAGCTTTCTTT.

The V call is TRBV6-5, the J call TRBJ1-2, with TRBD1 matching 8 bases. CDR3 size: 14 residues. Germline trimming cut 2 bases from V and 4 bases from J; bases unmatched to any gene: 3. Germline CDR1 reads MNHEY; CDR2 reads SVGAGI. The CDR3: CASSYRTGLYGYTF. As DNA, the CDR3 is TGTGCCAGCAGTTACAGGACAGGGCTCTATGGCTACACCTTC.

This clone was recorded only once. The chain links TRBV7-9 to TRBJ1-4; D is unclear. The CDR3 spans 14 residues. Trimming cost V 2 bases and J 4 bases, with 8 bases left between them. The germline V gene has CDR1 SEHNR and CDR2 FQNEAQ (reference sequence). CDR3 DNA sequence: TGTGCCAGCAGCTTAAATGAGGGTAATGAAAAACTGTTTTTT. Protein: CASSLNEGNEKLFF.

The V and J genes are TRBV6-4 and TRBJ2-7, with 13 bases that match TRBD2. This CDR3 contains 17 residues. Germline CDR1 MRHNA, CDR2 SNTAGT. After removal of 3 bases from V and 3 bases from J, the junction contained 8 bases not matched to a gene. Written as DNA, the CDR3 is TGTGCCAGCAGTGATTTCGGGACTAGCGGGGAGGGCTACGAGCAGTACTTC. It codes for CASSDFGTSGEGYEQYF.

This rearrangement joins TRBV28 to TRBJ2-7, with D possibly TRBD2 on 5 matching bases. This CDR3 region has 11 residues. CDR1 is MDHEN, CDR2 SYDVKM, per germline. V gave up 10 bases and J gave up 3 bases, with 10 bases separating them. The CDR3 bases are TGTGCCACAACGGGGATCTACGAGCAGTACTTC. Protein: CATTGIYEQYF.

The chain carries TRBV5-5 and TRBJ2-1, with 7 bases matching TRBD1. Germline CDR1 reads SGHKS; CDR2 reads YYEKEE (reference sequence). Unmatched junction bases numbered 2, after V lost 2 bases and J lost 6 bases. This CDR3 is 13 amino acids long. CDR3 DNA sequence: TGTGCCAGCAGCTTCCACAGGGGCAATGAGCAGTTCTTC. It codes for CASSFHRGNEQFF.

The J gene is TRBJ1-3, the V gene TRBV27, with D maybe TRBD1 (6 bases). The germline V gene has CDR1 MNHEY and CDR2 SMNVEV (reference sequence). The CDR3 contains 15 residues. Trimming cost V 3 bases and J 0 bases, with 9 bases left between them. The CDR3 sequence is CASSLSGASGNTIYF. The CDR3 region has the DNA TGTGCCAGCAGTTTGTCAGGGGCCTCTGGAAACACCATATATTTT.

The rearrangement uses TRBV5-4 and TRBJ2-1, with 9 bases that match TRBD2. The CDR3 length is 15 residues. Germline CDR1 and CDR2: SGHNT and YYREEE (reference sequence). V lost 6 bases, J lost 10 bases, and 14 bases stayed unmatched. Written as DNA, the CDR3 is TGTGCCAGCATCCCGAGAGGCGGGGGGGCCCGGGAGCAGTTCTTC. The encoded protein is CASIPRGGGAREQFF.

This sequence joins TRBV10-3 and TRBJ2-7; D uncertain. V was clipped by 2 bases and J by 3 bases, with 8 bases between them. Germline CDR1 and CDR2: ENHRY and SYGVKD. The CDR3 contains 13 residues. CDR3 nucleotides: TGTGCCATCAGTGAGGGCCCCGGCTACGAGCAGTACGTC. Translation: CAISEGPGYEQYV.

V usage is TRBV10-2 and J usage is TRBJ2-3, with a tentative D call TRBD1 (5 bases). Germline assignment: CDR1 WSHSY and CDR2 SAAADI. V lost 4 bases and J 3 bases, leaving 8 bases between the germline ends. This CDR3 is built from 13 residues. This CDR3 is CASSVTETDTQYF. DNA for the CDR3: TGCGCCAGCAGTGTGACAGAAACAGATACGCAGTATTTT.

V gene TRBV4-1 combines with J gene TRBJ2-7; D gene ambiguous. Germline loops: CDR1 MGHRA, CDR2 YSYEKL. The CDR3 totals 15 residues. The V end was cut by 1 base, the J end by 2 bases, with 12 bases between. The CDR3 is CASSQGAGSPYEQYF. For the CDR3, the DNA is TGCGCCAGCAGCCAAGGTGCAGGCAGTCCCTACGAGCAGTACTTC.

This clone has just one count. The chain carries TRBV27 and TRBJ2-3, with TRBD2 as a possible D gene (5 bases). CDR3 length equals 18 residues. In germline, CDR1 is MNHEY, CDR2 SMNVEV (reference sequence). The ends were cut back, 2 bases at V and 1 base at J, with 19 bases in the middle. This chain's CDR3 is CASSLKAEAVRGTDTQYF. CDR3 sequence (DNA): TGTGCCAGCAGTTTAAAGGCGGAGGCAGTGAGGGGCACAGATACGCAGTATTTT.

The CDR3 DNA follows: TGTGCCAGCAGTTTTCCCCAGGGGACTGAAGCTTTCTTT. Translation gives CASSFPQGTEAFF. V usage is TRBV28 and J usage is TRBJ1-1, with a possible D match to TRBD1 (6 bases). This CDR3 has 13 amino acids. Germline CDR1 is MDHEN and CDR2 is SYDVKM. V was cut by 3 bases and J by 5 bases, with 10 bases left in between.

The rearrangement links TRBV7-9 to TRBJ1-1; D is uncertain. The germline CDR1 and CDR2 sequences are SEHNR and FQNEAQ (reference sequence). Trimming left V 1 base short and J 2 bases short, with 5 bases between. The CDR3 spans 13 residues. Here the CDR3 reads CASSLGRNTEAFF. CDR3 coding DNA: TGTGCCAGCAGCTTAGGGCGAAACACTGAAGCTTTCTTT.

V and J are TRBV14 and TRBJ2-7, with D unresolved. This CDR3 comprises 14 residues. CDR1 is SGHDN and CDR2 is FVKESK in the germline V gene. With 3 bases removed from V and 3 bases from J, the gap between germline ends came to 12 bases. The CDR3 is CASSHRISYYEQYF. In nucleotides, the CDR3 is TGTGCCAGCAGCCACAGGATCTCGTACTACGAGCAGTACTTC.

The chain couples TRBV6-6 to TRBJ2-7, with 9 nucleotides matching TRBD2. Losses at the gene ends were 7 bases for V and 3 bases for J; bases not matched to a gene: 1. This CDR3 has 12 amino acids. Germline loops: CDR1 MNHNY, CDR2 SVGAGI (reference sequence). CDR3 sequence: CASNSGSYEQYF. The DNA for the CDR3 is TGTGCCAGCAATAGCGGGAGCTACGAGCAGTACTTC.

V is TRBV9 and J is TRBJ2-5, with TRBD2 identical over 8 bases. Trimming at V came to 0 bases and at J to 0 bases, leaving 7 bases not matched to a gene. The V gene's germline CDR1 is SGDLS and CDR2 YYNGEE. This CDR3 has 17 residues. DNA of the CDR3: TGTGCCAGCAGCGTAGGGACCCTAGCGGGTAACCAAGAGACCCAGTACTTC. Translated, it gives CASSVGTLAGNQETQYF. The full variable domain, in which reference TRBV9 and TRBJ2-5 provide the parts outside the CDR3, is DSGVTQTPKHLITATGQRVTLRCSPRSGDLSVYWYQQSLDQGLQFLIQYYNGEERAKGNILERFSAQQFPDLHSELNLSSLELGDSALYFCASSVGTLAGNQETQYFGPGTRLLVL.

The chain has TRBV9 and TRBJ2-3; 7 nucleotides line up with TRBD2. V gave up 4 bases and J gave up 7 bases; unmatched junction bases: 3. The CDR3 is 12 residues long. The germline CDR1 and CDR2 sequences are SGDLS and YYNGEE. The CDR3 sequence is CASSSSGNTQYF. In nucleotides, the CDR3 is TGTGCCAGCAGCTCCAGCGGGAATACGCAGTATTTT.

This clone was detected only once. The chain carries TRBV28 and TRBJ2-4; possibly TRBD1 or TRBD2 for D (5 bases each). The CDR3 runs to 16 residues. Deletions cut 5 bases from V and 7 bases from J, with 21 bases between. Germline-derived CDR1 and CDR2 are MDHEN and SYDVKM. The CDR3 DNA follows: TGTGCCAGCAGTAGCCCTCCGGGGCAAGACGGTAACATTCAGTACTTC. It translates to CASSSPPGQDGNIQYF. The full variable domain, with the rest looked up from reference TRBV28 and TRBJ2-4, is DVKVTQSSRYLVKRTGEKVFLECVQDMDHENMFWYRQDPGLGLRLIYFSYDVKMKEKGDIPEGYSVSREKKERFSLILESASTNQTSMYLCASSSPPGQDGNIQYFGAGTRLSVL.